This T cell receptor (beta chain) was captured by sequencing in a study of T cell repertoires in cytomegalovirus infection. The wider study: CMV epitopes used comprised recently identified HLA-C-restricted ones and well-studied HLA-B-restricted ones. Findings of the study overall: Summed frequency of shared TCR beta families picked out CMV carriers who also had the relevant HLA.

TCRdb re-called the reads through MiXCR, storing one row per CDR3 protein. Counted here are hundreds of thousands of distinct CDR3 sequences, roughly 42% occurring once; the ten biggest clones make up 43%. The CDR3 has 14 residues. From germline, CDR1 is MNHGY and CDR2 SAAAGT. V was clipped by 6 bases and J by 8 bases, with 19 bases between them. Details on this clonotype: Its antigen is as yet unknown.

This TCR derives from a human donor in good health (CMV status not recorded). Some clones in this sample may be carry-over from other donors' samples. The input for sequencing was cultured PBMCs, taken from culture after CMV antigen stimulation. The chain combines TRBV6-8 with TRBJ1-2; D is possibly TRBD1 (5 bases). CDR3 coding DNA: TGTGCCAGCAGAAGGGCAGGGCCGGTGGACGGCTACACCTTC. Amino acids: CASRRAGPVDGYTF.